Below, 8 T cell receptor beta chains from the same sample are listed, as sequenced in a study of shared clonotypes between healthy human individuals. Sequenced by immunoSEQ multiplex PCR; TCRdb stores in-frame clones only, minus some. In the table there are 2,500,000 or so clones, about 92% of which are singletons. Source material: naive CD4+ T cells sorted from blood. Specified subset: CD45RA+ positively selected. The receptor set was obtained from a young man in good health.

This chain uses TRBV11-3 with TRBJ2-1, with 7 positions matching TRBD1. Germline CDR1 and CDR2: SGHNT and YENEEA. Trimming at V came to 1 base and at J to 8 bases, leaving 8 bases not matched to a gene. There are 15 residues in the CDR3. CDR3 protein: CASSLGGTGAHEQFF. The CDR3 DNA reads TGTGCCAGCAGCTTAGGGGGAACAGGGGCCCATGAGCAGTTCTTC.

In regard to this clone: Other DNA sequences in this sample translate to the same CDR3. The gene calls are TRBV7-9 and TRBJ2-7; D may be TRBD2 (7 bases). Germline V gene sequence: CDR1 SEHNR, CDR2 FQNEAQ (reference sequence). V was shortened by 1 base and J by 0 bases, with 10 bases between the two germline ends. CDR3 length: 15 residues. For the CDR3, the DNA is TGTGCCAGCAGCTTAGAACGGGGGGCCTCCTACGAGCAGTACTTC. Its translation is CASSLERGASYEQYF.

The rearrangement links TRBV6-5 to TRBJ1-4, with 8 bases lining up with TRBD1. The CDR3 spans 15 residues. With 6 bases clipped from V and 5 bases from J, the junction kept 8 bases outside the gene matches. Germline assignment: CDR1 MNHEY and CDR2 SVGAGI. The CDR3 loop is CASRERQGINEKLFF. As DNA, the CDR3 is TGTGCCAGCAGAGAACGACAGGGGATAAATGAAAAACTGTTTTTT.

Only one count was recorded for this clone. This sequence joins TRBV11-2 and TRBJ2-1; 8 bases are shared with TRBD2. The CDR3 spans 15 residues. The germline V gene encodes CDR1 SGHAT and CDR2 FQNNGV. J was trimmed by 7 bases and V by 3 bases; bases with no gene match: 8. CDR3 loop: CASSFVGRGDNEQFF. The CDR3 DNA reads as TGTGCCAGCAGCTTCGTCGGGAGGGGGGATAATGAGCAGTTCTTC.

V and J are TRBV10-3 and TRBJ1-6; D remains ambiguous. CDR1 and CDR2 (germline): ENHRY, SYGVKD. This CDR3 has 15 amino acids. V was trimmed by 6 bases and J by 0 bases, leaving 9 bases between them. The CDR3 spells CAIRETLSYNSPLHF. The CDR3 DNA sequence: TGTGCCATCAGAGAGACACTCTCCTATAATTCACCCCTCCACTTT.

V usage is TRBV30 and J usage is TRBJ1-6; TRBD1 matches 9 bases. CDR1 and CDR2 (germline): GTSNPN, SVGIG (reference sequence). With 8 bases clipped from V and 6 bases from J, the junction kept 11 bases outside the gene matches. The CDR3 is 15 residues long. This CDR3 reads CAGTGQGLSNSPLHF. The CDR3 DNA sequence: TGTGCCGGAACTGGACAGGGGTTGTCTAATTCACCCCTCCACTTT. The full variable domain, with the rest looked up from reference TRBV30 and TRBJ1-6, is SQTIHQWPATLVQPVGSPLSLECTVEGTSNPNLYWYRQAAGRGLQLLFYSVGIGQISSEVPQNLSASRPQDRQFILSSKKLLLSDSGFYLCAGTGQGLSNSPLHFGNGTRLTVT.

This chain connects TRBV9 to TRBJ2-3; no firm D call. This CDR3 contains 14 residues. V was pared by 2 bases and J by 6 bases, with 13 bases between. The germline gives CDR1 SGDLS, CDR2 YYNGEE. The CDR3 protein is CASSVRTSGDTQYF. In DNA, the CDR3 is TGTGCCAGCAGCGTCCGGACGTCCGGGGATACGCAGTATTTT.

This chain connects TRBV10-2 to TRBJ2-2; unclear D gene. Trimming removed 4 bases from V and 6 bases from J, with 15 bases in between. Germline CDR1 reads WSHSY; CDR2 reads SAAADI. The CDR3 is 15 amino acids. As DNA, the CDR3 is TGCGCCAGCAGTGGGGTAGCCGGGTTGCCCGGGGAGCTGTTTTTT. It specifies CASSGVAGLPGELFF.